A single sample gave rise to the 30 T cell receptor beta chains below, sequenced in a study of CD8 T cells in ankylosing spondylitis (dated by TCRdb to 2016 to 2017). The research as a whole found: A TCR beta motif made up of about eight highly homologous amino acid variants appeared to be characteristic of blood from ankylosing spondylitis patients.

Which antigens these TCRs recognize remains unknown. The method was 5' RACE. Instrument used: Illumina HiSeq 2500. TCRdb itself trimmed the public reads at Q25 with fastp, ran MiXCR and retained productive beta chains. CDR3 protein duplicates are merged, each entry listing the most common genes and DNA. Here the sample has hundreds of thousands of distinct CDR3 sequences; roughly 25% occur a single time. Under 0.9% of the sample is held by the ten biggest clonotypes. The sequencing input was blood, either unsorted or a sorted T cell fraction (not recorded which). The receptors originated from a male donor with ankylosing spondylitis.

The CDR3 here is CASSLQNRDRSNYGYTF. Here the CDR3 DNA reads TGTGCCAGCAGCTTGCAGAACCGGGACAGGTCTAACTATGGCTACACCTTC. The V gene is TRBV7-2, the J gene TRBJ1-2, with 8 bases matching TRBD1. Looked up from germline, CDR1 is SGHTA and CDR2 is FQGNSA. CDR3 length: 17 amino acids. The junction had 9 bases not matched to a gene; V was cut back by 3 bases and J by 0 bases.

This chain joins TRBV24-1 and TRBJ2-5; tentative D call: TRBD2 (6 bases). The V gene's germline CDR1 is KGHDR and CDR2 SFDVKD. Trimming removed 3 bases from V and 2 bases from J, with 12 bases in between. The length of the CDR3 is 15 residues. CDR3 protein: CATSDAKGLQETQYF. CDR3 in DNA: TGTGCCACCAGTGATGCGAAGGGACTGCAAGAGACCCAGTACTTC.

J is TRBJ2-7 and V is TRBV5-1; 13 bases agree with TRBD2. CDR3 length: 15 residues. The V gene end was trimmed by 3 bases and the J gene end by 1 base; junction bases not matched to a gene: 1. Germline lookup yields CDR1 SGHRS and CDR2 YFSETQ. CDR3 loop: CASSWGLAGSYEQYV. The CDR3 DNA reads as TGCGCCAGCAGCTGGGGACTAGCGGGGTCCTACGAGCAGTACGTC.

This clonotype was picked up a small number of times. The chain joins TRBV4-1 to TRBJ1-2; the match to TRBD1 covers 10 bases. Germline assignment: CDR1 MGHRA and CDR2 YSYEKL. V was pared by 4 bases and J by 3 bases, with 5 bases of the junction left unmatched. The length of the CDR3 is 15 residues. DNA of the CDR3: TGCGCCAGCAGCCGGGGGACAGGGGATGACTATGGCTACACCTTC. It yields the protein CASSRGTGDDYGYTF.

The V and J genes are TRBV18 and TRBJ2-5; no definite D call. The CDR3 is 14 residues long. The V end was cut by 0 bases, the J end by 4 bases, with 9 bases between. Germline V gene sequence: CDR1 KGHSH, CDR2 LQKENI. The DNA for the CDR3 is TGTGCCAGCTCACCACCGCCTCAAAGAGAGACCCAGTACTTC. Residues: CASSPPPQRETQYF.

CDR3 nucleotide sequence: TGCAGTGCGAACTCGCCTAGCGGGAGGATCACAGATACGCAGTATTTT. Its protein product is CSANSPSGRITDTQYF. The V and J genes are TRBV20-1 and TRBJ2-3; TRBD2 agrees at 11 bases. Germline V CDR1 and CDR2: DFQATT, SNEGSKA (reference sequence). With V trimmed by 6 bases and J by 2 bases, 10 bases remained unmatched. This CDR3 spans 16 amino acids.

This clonotype has just a few counts. The rearrangement links TRBV7-9 to TRBJ2-1, with TRBD2 identical over 14 bases. Unmatched junction bases numbered 5, after V lost 4 bases and J lost 6 bases. Germline V gene lookup returns CDR1 SEHNR and CDR2 FQNEAQ (reference sequence). The CDR3 sequence is 16 residues long. The CDR3 region is CASSSGLAGVLNEQFF. The CDR3 DNA sequence: TGTGCCAGCAGCTCGGGACTAGCGGGAGTTCTCAATGAGCAGTTCTTC.

DNA of the CDR3: TGTGCCATCCGAGAGGGGACGGTCTACACCTTC. Translated: CAIREGTVYTF. This sequence joins TRBV10-3 and TRBJ1-2, with D tentatively TRBD1 (5 bases). Trimming shortened V by 8 bases and J by 10 bases, and 14 bases separated the two germline ends. Germline CDR1 and CDR2: ENHRY and SYGVKD. The CDR3 is made up of 11 amino acids.

This rearrangement joins TRBV7-2 to TRBJ1-2; D remains ambiguous. The CDR3 has 12 residues. Trimming took 6 bases from V and 4 from J, leaving 9 bases between them. Germline V CDR1 and CDR2: SGHTA, FQGNSA. The CDR3 spells CASRSDGYGYTF. The CDR3, as DNA: TGTGCCAGCAGATCCGACGGCTATGGCTACACCTTC.

The gene calls are TRBV25-1 and TRBJ2-1; 8 bases line up with TRBD1. Germline-derived CDR1 and CDR2 are MGHDK and SYGVNS. This CDR3 comprises 15 residues. The junction had 9 bases not matched to a gene; V was cut back by 3 bases and J by 8 bases. The CDR3 DNA reads TGTGCCAGCAGTGATGTAGGACAGGGTCGCTATGAGCAGTTCTTC. It translates to CASSDVGQGRYEQFF.

V gene TRBV11-3 combines with J gene TRBJ2-3; no reliable D call. Trimming took off 3 bases at V and 3 bases at J, with 10 bases between the two ends. The CDR3 has 14 amino acids. Germline V gene sequence: CDR1 SGHNT, CDR2 YENEEA. CDR3 nucleotide sequence: TGTGCCAGCAGCTTTCTGTATCGGACAGATACGCAGTATTTT. This translates into CASSFLYRTDTQYF.

CDR3 DNA sequence: TGTGCCAGCAGCCAACAGGAGCGGATAGACTCCTACGAGCAGTACGTC. Its protein is CASSQQERIDSYEQYV. This rearrangement joins TRBV3-1 to TRBJ2-7, with a possible D match to TRBD2 (5 bases). CDR1 is LGHDT, CDR2 YNNKEL, per germline (reference sequence). Trimming took off 2 bases at V and 0 bases at J, with 14 bases between the two ends. This CDR3 is 16 amino acids long.

This chain links TRBV15 with TRBJ2-5, with TRBD1 as a possible D gene (5 bases). Germline assignment: CDR1 LNHNV and CDR2 YYDKDF (reference sequence). The CDR3 runs to 16 residues. The ends were cut back, 0 bases at V and 4 bases at J, with 15 bases in the middle. This chain's CDR3 is CATSRDVQGAGETQYF. The CDR3 nucleotides are TGTGCCACCAGCAGAGATGTACAAGGGGCTGGAGAGACCCAGTACTTC.

The chain couples TRBV20-1 to TRBJ1-6; D possibly corresponds to TRBD1 (6 bases). Trimming stripped 3 bases from V and 6 bases from J, with 15 bases between. Germline V gene lookup returns CDR1 DFQATT and CDR2 SNEGSKA (reference sequence). This CDR3 comprises 15 residues. The CDR3 reads CSASAGGGSNSPLHF. DNA for the CDR3: TGCAGTGCTAGTGCCGGAGGGGGTTCTAATTCACCCCTCCACTTT.

This clonotype was observed at least ten times. The gene calls are TRBV29-1 and TRBJ1-5; 7 bases fit TRBD1. This CDR3 has 13 amino acids. V lost 4 bases, J lost 5 bases, and 5 bases stayed unmatched. Germline lookup yields CDR1 SQVTM and CDR2 ANQGSEA. In DNA form, the CDR3 reads TGCAGCGTTGCAGTTCAGGGGGATCAGCCCCAGCATTTT. Amino acid sequence: CSVAVQGDQPQHF.

The chain uses TRBV3-1 and TRBJ1-6; 9 bases map to TRBD1. The germline V gene has CDR1 LGHDT and CDR2 YNNKEL (reference sequence). The CDR3 runs 14 residues. V shed 3 bases and J 10 bases; nucleotides not matched to a gene: 4. As DNA, the CDR3 is TGTGCCAGCAGCCACGGACAGGGGAACTCACCCCTCCACTTT. This encodes CASSHGQGNSPLHF.

In its sample, this clonotype was seen a few times. The V call is TRBV20-1, the J call TRBJ1-4; no definite D call. CDR3 length equals 13 residues. The V gene lost 7 bases and the J gene lost 0 bases, with 9 bases spanning the gap. Germline-derived CDR1 and CDR2 are DFQATT and SNEGSKA (reference sequence). The CDR3 nucleotides read TGCAGTGTCACAGCTGCAACTAATGAAAAACTGTTTTTT. It codes for CSVTAATNEKLFF.

The V and J genes are TRBV27 and TRBJ2-5; 7 bases align to TRBD1. Germline trimming cut 5 bases from V and 5 bases from J; bases unmatched to any gene: 5. The CDR3 loop spans 13 amino acids. Per the germline V gene, CDR1 is MNHEY and CDR2 is SMNVEV (reference sequence). Here the CDR3 reads CASSAGGRETQYF. The CDR3 bases are TGTGCCAGCAGTGCAGGGGGTCGTGAGACCCAGTACTTC.

The rearrangement uses TRBV14 and TRBJ2-7; 7 nucleotides line up with TRBD2. CDR3 length equals 14 residues. The germline gives CDR1 SGHDN, CDR2 FVKESK. With V trimmed by 3 bases and J by 2 bases, 4 bases remained unmatched. The CDR3 is CASSQRENPYEQYF. The CDR3 nucleotides read TGTGCCAGCAGCCAGCGGGAGAACCCCTACGAGCAGTACTTC.

The gene calls are TRBV29-1 and TRBJ2-1, with 11 bases fitting TRBD1. Germline V CDR1 and CDR2: SQVTM, ANQGSEA. V dropped 6 bases and J dropped 4; count of bases not matched to a gene: 2. The CDR3 is 13 residues long. The CDR3 DNA reads as TGCAGCGTAGGGACAGGGGGTTACAATGAGCAGTTCTTC. It translates to CSVGTGGYNEQFF.

This clonotype showed up many times. This sequence joins TRBV29-1 and TRBJ2-5, with D hard to call. Germline CDR1 is SQVTM and CDR2 is ANQGSEA. The length of the CDR3 is 11 residues. V dropped 1 base and J dropped 7 bases, with 7 bases sitting between them. The CDR3 spells CSVEGARTQYF. The CDR3 DNA follows: TGCAGCGTTGAAGGGGCTCGGACCCAGTACTTC.

The chain uses TRBV2 and TRBJ1-3; D is perhaps TRBD1 (5 bases). CDR1 is SNHLY and CDR2 is FYNNEI in the germline V gene. This CDR3 spans 14 amino acids. V lost 7 bases, J lost 2 bases, and 12 bases lay in between. The CDR3 spells CASTAQGTGNTIYF. CDR3 coding DNA: TGTGCCAGCACTGCGCAGGGAACTGGAAACACCATATATTTT. Based on the CDR3 plus reference TRBV2 and TRBJ1-3, the full variable domain is EPEVTQTPSHQVTQMGQEVILRCVPISNHLYFYWYRQILGQKVEFLVSFYNNEISEKSEIFDDQFSVERPDGSNFTLKIRSTKLEDSAMYFCASTAQGTGNTIYFGEGSWLTVV.

V and J are TRBV29-1 and TRBJ2-3; D is possibly TRBD2 (5 bases). Trimming cost V 3 bases and J 4 bases, with 8 bases left between them. Looked up from germline, CDR1 is SQVTM and CDR2 is ANQGSEA. The CDR3 extends over 12 amino acids. Written as DNA, the CDR3 is TGCAGCGTTGAGGAGGTCTCAGATACGCAGTATTTT. Translating gives CSVEEVSDTQYF.

The chain couples TRBV29-1 to TRBJ1-5, with TRBD1 matching 7 bases. CDR3 size: 15 residues. V lost 6 bases, J lost 2 bases, and 10 bases stayed unmatched. Germline V gene lookup returns CDR1 SQVTM and CDR2 ANQGSEA. CDR3 sequence: CSVSTTGRGNQPQHF. Here the CDR3 DNA reads TGCAGCGTCTCAACGACAGGGCGAGGCAATCAGCCCCAGCATTTT.

The V gene is TRBV20-1, the J gene TRBJ2-4; TRBD1 might be the D (6 bases). The V gene lost 7 bases and the J gene lost 3 bases, with 13 bases spanning the gap. There are 13 residues in the CDR3. Germline V CDR1 and CDR2: DFQATT, SNEGSKA (reference sequence). The CDR3 region is CSVPQGSKNIQYF. The CDR3 nucleotides are TGCAGTGTCCCGCAGGGGAGCAAAAACATTCAGTACTTC.

This clonotype was picked up a small number of times. The rearrangement joins TRBV28 to TRBJ1-2; a weak D match, TRBD1 (5 bases). The CDR3 spans 14 residues. CDR1 is MDHEN, CDR2 SYDVKM, per germline. The ends were cut back, 3 bases at V and 4 bases at J, with 12 bases in the middle. The CDR3 protein is CASSFQRGSYGYTF. The CDR3 DNA follows: TGTGCCAGCAGTTTTCAGCGGGGGTCCTATGGCTACACCTTC.

The chain carries TRBV2 and TRBJ1-6, with D possibly being TRBD1 (5 bases). Trimming pared 11 bases from V and 9 bases from J, leaving 17 bases between. This CDR3 has 13 amino acids. Germline V gene sequence: CDR1 SNHLY, CDR2 FYNNEI. The chain's CDR3 is CAGKTQGISPLHF. DNA for the CDR3: TGTGCCGGAAAGACGCAGGGAATTTCACCCCTCCACTTT.

This clonotype was picked up a small number of times. V and J are TRBV24-1 and TRBJ2-1; a possible D gene is TRBD2 (6 bases). The CDR3 runs to 15 residues. CDR1 and CDR2 from the germline V gene are KGHDR and SFDVKD. Trimming cost V 1 base and J 9 bases, with 15 bases left between them. The CDR3 spells CATSDFDRGYGEQFF. In DNA, the CDR3 is TGTGCCACCAGTGATTTTGATCGGGGGTACGGTGAGCAGTTCTTC.

The sample holds a few counts of this clonotype. The V call is TRBV5-1, the J call TRBJ2-7, with D perhaps matching TRBD1 or TRBD2 (6 bases each). The CDR3 totals 15 residues. The V gene's germline CDR1 is SGHRS and CDR2 YFSETQ. The V end was cut by 4 bases, the J end by 2 bases, with 16 bases between. The CDR3 nucleotides read TGCGCCAGCAGCAACCACAGGGACTCAGCCTACGAGCAGTACTTC. Translation gives CASSNHRDSAYEQYF.

This clonotype was counted only a few times. The chain couples TRBV29-1 to TRBJ1-2; weak D call: TRBD1 (6 bases). The V gene lost 4 bases and the J gene lost 5 bases, with 14 bases spanning the gap. Germline CDR1 is SQVTM and CDR2 is ANQGSEA. The CDR3 spans 13 residues. Here the CDR3 DNA reads TGCAGCGTTGGTAGAGAGGGGGAGTATGGCTACACCTTC. It yields the protein CSVGREGEYGYTF.